This TCR beta chain was captured by sequencing in a study of blood T cells in healthy people across ages (dated by TCRdb to 2014 to 2015). Study-wide context: In model experiments, roughly one uniquely barcoded TCR beta cDNA molecule per two T cells was captured by template switching. For two donors (one aged 18 to 30 and one aged 80 or older), the study analyzed two additional independent replicas of 1 million unique cDNA reads from the same blood draw. The study measured age-related changes in TCR beta repertoire diversity using deep sequencing normalized with unique cDNA molecular identifiers. The donors were divided into four age groups: young (average around 16 years), middle-aged (around 41), aged (about 60) and long-lived (about 79). To avoid experimental bias, donors of different ages were randomly spread across the sequencing lanes. Results and caveats for the whole study, not just this receptor: There was a strong correlation between observed TCR beta diversity and the percentage of naive T cells measured by flow cytometry. Compared with the aged group, the long-lived group had more naive CD4+ T cells, fewer expanded clones and increased TCR diversity, a pattern suggesting age selection. Estimates of total diversity based on one million sequenced T cells were regarded as lower bounds and as underestimates. Bulk unsorted PBMC profiling prevented conclusive comparison of naive and antigen-experienced compartments. Observed TCR beta diversity per million T cells fell roughly linearly with age, and a significant reduction was already apparent by age approximately 41. Because the CMV infection status of the donors was unknown, age-related changes in expanded clonotypes may potentially have been confounded.

The roughly 38 donors, aged roughly 6 to 100 years, were systemically healthy Caucasian individuals from Russia. Roughly 9 milliliters of peripheral blood were drawn from each donor into EDTA-treated Vacutainer tubes. Ficoll-Paque density-gradient centrifugation was used to isolate PBMCs, with at least 6.5 million obtained per sample. Trizol reagent was used to extract total RNA from the PBMCs, yielding at least 6 micrograms per sample. For every donor, flow cytometry on a PBMC aliquot measured the percentage of naive CD45RAhigh/CD27high T cells. Reading from cysteine to phenylalanine, the CDR3 counts 12 amino acids. Only the CDR3 DNA stays, 36 bases, in frame from base 1. V is shortened by 2 bases, J by 8 bases, and the region joining them spans 10 bases. Reading the germline V gene (reference sequence) gives CDR1 DFQATT and CDR2 SNEGSKA. Worth noting for this clonotype: Its antigen is not yet known. No clone much larger than this one lies a single base away; base qualities are absent.

The library was prepared using 5' RACE. Reads for this sample came from an Illumina HiSeq 2500. A second PCR of about 6 to 11 cycles was run with a J-beta primer mix and a sample-barcoded 5' primer. Each TCR beta cDNA molecule received a unique molecular identifier from a template-switch 5' adaptor carrying 12 random nucleotides. Each sample yielded at least 2.5 million CDR3-containing paired-end reads. The Mint cDNA synthesis kit, primed by a TRBC-specific oligonucleotide, was used to synthesize first-strand cDNA from all RNA. Following uracil-DNA glycosylase treatment, a first 18-cycle PCR with universal primers M1SS and BC2_uni_R was performed on all cDNA. As for the original processing: Normalization of each sample was performed by random selection of 1 million high-quality reads, each carrying a distinct molecular identifier. Instead of being binned into consensus sequences, reads with shared molecular identifiers were discarded. MiTCR, run with a Q25 quality threshold and the strictest error-elimination algorithm, handled CDR3 identification, clonotype clustering and error correction. A nonparametric unseen species model using Euler transformation provided a lower-bound estimate of total TCR beta diversity. The public sequencing data were trimmed at Q25 with fastp and processed into clonotypes with MiXCR by TCRdb, which kept only in-frame beta chains. Rows merge per CDR3 protein into single entries with the most common DNA and genes. The V and J calls were not made by the authors but by TCRdb's processing. This sample lists about 1.1 million distinct CDR3 sequences; around two fifths were detected once. The ten largest clones capture roughly 14% of the sample.

This receptor was identified in a man aged 18 to 30 in good health. Sequencing input: blood. The chain couples TRBV20-1 to TRBJ2-4, with a weak D call of TRBD2 (5 bases match). The DNA is as follows: TGCAGTGCTAGAACGAGGGCAGACATTCAGTACTTC. Translated, it reads CSARTRADIQYF.